This TCR beta chain was profiled in a study of blood T cell repertoires in COVID-19. Study summary: Sources were T cells, B-cell-depleted T cells, or PBMCs; the material itself was cDNA or gDNA.

V was trimmed by 4 bases and J by 6 bases, leaving 18 bases between them. The CDR3 contains 16 residues. The germline V gene encodes CDR1 MNHEY and CDR2 SVGAGI. Original analysis: Reference gene primer amplification in the assay estimated nucleated cell counts. Generated by immunoSEQ multiplex PCR, the TCRdb table keeps only in-frame clones and is missing some. V, J and clone size reflect that table, while D and trimming were determined from the DNA. The repertoire holds 150,000 to 180,000 clones, with approximately 85% as singletons. The chain couples TRBV6-5 to TRBJ2-2; D might be TRBD2 (6 bases). The sequenced sample consisted of peripheral blood. The source of this sequence is a man between 60 and 75 years old with COVID-19, enrolled during active disease. The CDR3 is CASSSTGGARAGELFF. The DNA of the CDR3 is TGTGCCAGCAGTTCCACCGGGGGAGCGAGGGCCGGGGAGCTGTTTTTT.